The sequence of this TCR beta chain was determined in a study of somatic mutations in cytotoxic T cells in rheumatoid arthritis. Healthy-control blood donors had a median age of 56 years (range roughly 20-75) and were less than 60% female. Positive selection using magnetic beads isolated the CD4+ and CD8+ cells (purity was checked by flow cytometry). Method: immunoSEQ multiplex PCR; TCRdb's copy keeps in-frame clones and lacks some. The profile covers thousands of clones, with over 70% appearing a single time and around 36% taken by the ten largest. The sequence was obtained from a woman between 45 and 65 years old in good health. The sequenced sample consisted of CD8+ T cells sorted from blood.

The chain's CDR3 is CASSQTPGFLSDPGGNEQFF. In DNA, the CDR3 is TGTGCCAGCAGCCAAACCCCAGGGTTTCTAAGCGACCCCGGTGGTAATGAGCAGTTCTTC. J is TRBJ2-1 and V is TRBV4-2, with a tentative D call TRBD1 (5 bases). In germline, CDR1 is LGHNA, CDR2 YNFKEQ. The germline V and J ends were trimmed by 2 bases and 7 bases, with 30 bases remaining between them. This CDR3 has 20 amino acids.